Below are 9 T cell receptor beta chains sequenced from a single sample in a study of cytomegalovirus exposure and HLA in healthy donors. PCR primers comprised 60 Vbeta and 13 Jbeta primers. The repertoire was sequenced with immunoSEQ multiplex PCR; TCRdb's copy has only in-frame clones and lacks some. The data show roughly 190,000 clones, about four fifths seen once. Material: PBMCs. These receptors were obtained from a girl aged 5-17 years in good health and CMV-seropositive.

The rearrangement links TRBV5-1 to TRBJ2-7; the D is unclear. CDR3 size: 12 residues. Germline CDR1 is SGHRS and CDR2 is YFSETQ. Trimming pared 2 bases from V and 0 bases from J, leaving 3 bases between. CDR3 protein: CASSFSSYEQYF. CDR3 bases: TGCGCCAGCAGCTTTAGCTCCTACGAGCAGTACTTC.

The V and J genes are TRBV23-1 and TRBJ1-2, with D perhaps matching TRBD1 (5 bases). TRBV23-1 is an ORF, and what it does is uncertain. Trimming left V 0 bases short and J 4 bases short, with 9 bases between. The CDR3 has 14 residues. The CDR3 region is CASSQSGLLYGYTF. The CDR3, as DNA: TGCGCCAGCAGTCAATCGGGACTTCTCTATGGCTACACCTTC.

The chain recombines TRBV2 with TRBJ1-6; a weak D match, TRBD1 (5 bases). CDR3 length equals 13 residues. Trimming took off 6 bases at V and 9 bases at J, with 12 bases between the two ends. Germline V gives CDR1 SNHLY, CDR2 FYNNEI. CDR3 sequence: CASSSQGSSPLHF. DNA of the CDR3: TGTGCCAGCAGCTCCCAGGGCAGTTCACCCCTCCACTTT.

The genes are TRBV4-3 and TRBJ1-6; perhaps TRBD1 as D (5 bases). V lost 1 base, J lost 6 bases, and 13 bases lay in between. The germline gives CDR1 LGHNA, CDR2 YSLEER. There are 16 residues in the CDR3. This CDR3 reads CASSQVPQGSNSPLHF. The CDR3 DNA reads as TGCGCCAGCAGCCAAGTCCCCCAGGGTAGTAATTCACCCCTCCACTTT.

The chain couples TRBV18 to TRBJ1-1; perhaps TRBD1 as D (5 bases). Germline V gives CDR1 KGHSH, CDR2 LQKENI. The CDR3 extends over 14 amino acids. V lost 0 bases and J 5 bases, leaving 10 bases between the germline ends. CDR3 coding DNA: TGTGCCAGCTCACCACCGGGGGGATGGACTGAAGCTTTCTTT. It translates to CASSPPGGWTEAFF.

This clone showed up just once. The DNA for the CDR3 is TGTGCCAGCAGCCAAGAAACTAGCTCCTACAATGAGCAGTTCTTC. The encoded protein is CASSQETSSYNEQFF. This chain uses TRBV4-2 with TRBJ2-1, with D possibly matching TRBD2 (5 bases). The CDR3 loop spans 15 amino acids. The V end lost 0 bases, the J end lost 0 bases, and 6 bases lay between the germline ends. Germline CDR1 reads LGHNA; CDR2 reads YNFKEQ.

This chain links TRBV7-9 with TRBJ2-7, with 8 bases matching TRBD1. The CDR3 extends over 13 amino acids. Germline values: CDR1 SEHNR, CDR2 FQNEAQ (reference sequence). Germline trimming cut 3 bases from V and 6 bases from J; bases unmatched to any gene: 4. The CDR3 nucleotides read TGTGCCAGCAGCTTCCCGACAGGGGCCGAGCAGTACTTC. Protein sequence: CASSFPTGAEQYF.

V gene TRBV2 combines with J gene TRBJ1-1, with 7 positions matching TRBD1. V gave up 6 bases and J gave up 1 base; unmatched junction bases: 5. This CDR3 is 14 amino acids long. CDR1 and CDR2 (germline): SNHLY, FYNNEI. The CDR3, as DNA: TGTGCCAGCAGCTGGGACAGACAGAACACTGAAGCTTTCTTT. It specifies CASSWDRQNTEAFF.

This chain links TRBV25-1 with TRBJ2-1, with D possibly matching TRBD1 (5 bases). V dropped 9 bases and J dropped 4 bases, with 7 bases sitting between them. The germline V gene has CDR1 MGHDK and CDR2 SYGVNS. The CDR3 has 11 amino acids. The CDR3 nucleotides are TGTGCCAGTACAGGATACAATGAGCAGTTCTTC. This translates into CASTGYNEQFF. Complete variable domain (other parts from reference TRBV25-1 and TRBJ2-1): EADIYQTPRYLVIGTGKKITLECSQTMGHDKMYWYQQDPGMELHLIHYSYGVNSTEKGDLSSESTVSRIRTEHFPLTLESARPSHTSQYLCASTGYNEQFFGPGTRLTVL.